One and the same sample provided the 25 T cell receptor beta chains below, sequenced in a study of response to subunit inactivated influenza vaccine. TCRdb reprocessed the RT-PCR reads via MiXCR and lists one record per CDR3 protein. The table includes hundreds of thousands of distinct CDR3 sequences, approximately 15% detected once. This sample comprised PBMCs from blood, obtained 14 days before vaccination. Every receptor here comes from a man in his forties or fifties who received an inactivated influenza vaccine.

CDR3 protein: CASSVSGLAHGGEQYF. CDR3 sequence (DNA): TGTGCCAGCAGCGTATCGGGACTAGCACACGGGGGGGAGCAGTACTTC. The rearrangement joins TRBV9 to TRBJ2-7, with TRBD2 identical over 9 bases. J was trimmed by 7 bases and V by 1 base; bases with no gene match: 12. The CDR3 consists of 16 residues. Germline CDR1 reads SGDLS; CDR2 reads YYNGEE.

This clonotype appeared a few times. The rearrangement joins TRBV20-1 to TRBJ2-1; 8 bases map to TRBD2. The germline V gene has CDR1 DFQATT and CDR2 SNEGSKA (reference sequence). CDR3 length: 14 residues. The ends lost 1 base at V and 12 bases at J; junction bases unmatched: 11. The CDR3 here is CSARVLAASPGQFF. In nucleotides, the CDR3 is TGCAGTGCTAGAGTACTAGCGGCCAGTCCCGGGCAGTTCTTC.

CDR3: CASSEGTGAQPQHF. In DNA, the CDR3 is TGCGCCAGCAGTGAGGGGACAGGGGCACAGCCCCAGCATTTT. This chain links TRBV5-1 with TRBJ1-5; the match to TRBD1 covers 10 bases. This CDR3 comprises 14 residues. V shed 5 bases and J 7 bases; nucleotides not matched to a gene: 6. CDR1 SGHRS and CDR2 YFSETQ come from the germline V gene.

This rearrangement joins TRBV18 to TRBJ1-1; D may be TRBD1 (5 bases). Germline V lookup: CDR1 KGHSH, CDR2 LQKENI. There are 15 residues in the CDR3. Trimming removed 8 bases at V and 7 bases at J, with 23 bases between. The DNA for the CDR3 is TGTGCCAGCCCAAAGGAGCCAGTAAGGGGCGGTGAAGCTTTCTTT. This gives the protein CASPKEPVRGGEAFF.

The chain carries TRBV11-2 and TRBJ1-6, with TRBD1 matching 11 bases. Germline CDR1 SGHAT, CDR2 FQNNGV. The CDR3 totals 16 residues. J lost 9 bases, V lost 3 bases, and 7 bases had no gene match. CDR3 DNA: TGTGCCAGCAGCTTTATCGAAGGGACAGGGGGTTCACCCCTCCACTTT. The encoded protein is CASSFIEGTGGSPLHF.

The CDR3 sequence is CASSPNSLAEAFF. The CDR3 DNA follows: TGCGCCAGCAGCCCCAACAGTTTAGCCGAAGCTTTCTTT. The genes are TRBV4-3 and TRBJ1-1, with D hard to call. CDR1 is LGHNA, CDR2 YSLEER, per germline. CDR3 length: 13 residues. V lost 4 bases and J 8 bases, leaving 14 bases between the germline ends.

This clonotype was seen at least ten times. The chain couples TRBV20-1 to TRBJ2-7; D gene uncertain. The CDR3 loop spans 13 amino acids. Germline loops: CDR1 DFQATT, CDR2 SNEGSKA (reference sequence). V lost 5 bases, J lost 1 base, and 12 bases lay in between. The CDR3 DNA sequence: TGCAGTGCTGCCTTGACCGGATCCTACGAGCAGTACTTC. This encodes CSAALTGSYEQYF.

The chain combines TRBV5-1 with TRBJ2-7; 9 bases agree with TRBD1. The CDR3 is 15 residues long. J was trimmed by 0 bases and V by 2 bases; bases with no gene match: 3. Germline CDR1 and CDR2: SGHRS and YFSETQ. The CDR3 protein is CASSLDRGVSYEQYF. Written as DNA, the CDR3 is TGCGCCAGCAGCTTAGACAGGGGGGTCTCCTACGAGCAGTACTTC.

This chain links TRBV5-1 with TRBJ1-5; 8 positions agree with TRBD1. Germline V gene data show CDR1 as SGHRS and CDR2 as YFSETQ. V lost 1 base to trimming and J lost 6 bases; unmatched junction nucleotides: 6. The CDR3 totals 15 residues. CDR3 residues: CASSLSGGMGQPQHF. The CDR3 bases are TGCGCCAGCAGCTTGTCAGGGGGCATGGGTCAGCCCCAGCATTTT.

This chain links TRBV29-1 with TRBJ1-1, with D possibly being TRBD1 (5 bases). The V and J ends lost 6 bases and 1 base respectively, with 9 bases between them. Per the germline V gene, CDR1 is SQVTM and CDR2 is ANQGSEA. The CDR3 loop spans 12 amino acids. The DNA of the CDR3 is TGCAGCGTAGGCAGGGCGAACACTGAAGCTTTCTTT. It translates to CSVGRANTEAFF.

The V gene is TRBV4-3, the J gene TRBJ2-1, with TRBD1 matching 8 bases. V trimming: 0 bases; J trimming: 4 bases; junction bases outside the gene matches: 11. There are 18 residues in the CDR3. Germline V CDR1 and CDR2: LGHNA, YSLEER. The CDR3 sequence is CASSQDLWRTGSYNEQFF. The CDR3 DNA reads as TGCGCCAGCAGCCAAGATTTATGGCGGACAGGGTCGTACAATGAGCAGTTCTTC.

This clonotype was recorded a few times. V is TRBV6-1 and J is TRBJ1-2; D possibly corresponds to TRBD1 (5 bases). The germline CDR1 and CDR2 sequences are MNHNS and SASEGT. V was pared by 0 bases and J by 8 bases, with 13 bases between. CDR3 length: 14 amino acids. The CDR3 here is CASSEAGVMRGYTF. The CDR3 DNA reads as TGTGCCAGCAGTGAAGCGGGGGTTATGAGGGGCTACACCTTC.

The chain recombines TRBV12-3 or TRBV12-4 with TRBJ1-5; no reliable D call. The ends were cut back, 5 bases at V and 4 bases at J, with 12 bases in the middle. The CDR3 runs 14 residues. Written as DNA, the CDR3 is TGTGCCAGCAGTGACGGACGCTGGAATCAGCCCCAGCATTTT. It codes for CASSDGRWNQPQHF.

This clonotype occurred a few times. The gene calls are TRBV27 and TRBJ2-3, with 8 bases matching TRBD1. Germline assignment: CDR1 MNHEY and CDR2 SMNVEV (reference sequence). This CDR3 region has 14 residues. With 8 bases clipped from V and 4 bases from J, the junction kept 8 bases outside the gene matches. CDR3: CASRDRNSADTQYF. DNA of the CDR3: TGTGCCAGCCGGGACAGGAACTCTGCAGATACGCAGTATTTT.

The rearrangement joins TRBV28 to TRBJ2-2, with TRBD1 as a possible D gene (6 bases). Trimming shortened V by 5 bases and J by 7 bases, and 14 bases separated the two germline ends. The CDR3 totals 14 residues. CDR1 and CDR2 (germline): MDHEN, SYDVKM. The CDR3 DNA follows: TGTGCCAGCAGTCCCACAGGGAAGGGCGGGGAGCTGTTTTTT. Encoded protein: CASSPTGKGGELFF.

V usage is TRBV27 and J usage is TRBJ2-7; no firm D call. Trimming left V 2 bases short and J 1 base short, with 6 bases between. This CDR3 contains 13 residues. Germline CDR1 reads MNHEY; CDR2 reads SMNVEV (reference sequence). This CDR3 is CASSLKVSYEQYF. CDR3 nucleotides: TGTGCCAGCAGTTTAAAGGTATCCTACGAGCAGTACTTC.

V usage is TRBV12-3 or TRBV12-4 and J usage is TRBJ2-1; TRBD2 matches at 14 bases. V lost 8 bases to trimming and J lost 7 bases; unmatched junction nucleotides: 4. The length of the CDR3 is 14 residues. In DNA form, the CDR3 reads TGTGCCAGCGGGACTAGCGGGGGACAAAATGAGCAGTTCTTC. Translating it yields CASGTSGGQNEQFF.

To note about this clonotype: Its ends do not fully match the called genes, so a read error is possible. The chain couples TRBV12-3 or TRBV12-4 to TRBJ2-5, with D perhaps matching TRBD1 (6 bases). The CDR3 contains 14 residues. This CDR3 is CASTPRTVKETHYF. The CDR3 nucleotides are TGTGCCAGCACCCCGAGGACAGTCAAAGAGACCCATTACTTC.

The rearrangement uses TRBV20-1 and TRBJ2-7; possible D gene TRBD2, 5 bases. CDR3 length: 17 amino acids. Germline CDR1 DFQATT, CDR2 SNEGSKA (reference sequence). CDR3 sequence (DNA): TGCTGCGCTAGAGCCCCTCGCGAAACTAGGTACTCCTACGAGCAGTACTTC. Translating gives CCARAPRETRYSYEQYF.

This clonotype has a handful of counts. The J gene is TRBJ1-2, the V gene TRBV28; D remains ambiguous. CDR1 MDHEN and CDR2 SYDVKM come from the germline V gene. This CDR3 has 12 amino acids. The V end was cut by 6 bases, the J end by 4 bases, with 9 bases between. The CDR3 DNA follows: TGTGCCAGCAGAAAATCGACCTATGGCTACACCTTC. Amino acids: CASRKSTYGYTF.

This chain joins TRBV4-1 and TRBJ1-6; D possibly corresponds to TRBD1 (5 bases). CDR3 size: 16 residues. From germline, CDR1 is MGHRA and CDR2 YSYEKL. The germline V and J ends were trimmed by 2 bases and 6 bases, with 14 bases remaining between them. Here the CDR3 reads CASSQNSGRTNSPLHF. The CDR3 DNA follows: TGCGCCAGCAGCCAAAATTCAGGGAGAACTAATTCACCCCTCCACTTT.

V usage is TRBV10-3 and J usage is TRBJ1-5, with 9 bases aligning to TRBD1. Germline V gives CDR1 ENHRY, CDR2 SYGVKD. Unmatched junction bases numbered 8, after V lost 6 bases and J lost 5 bases. This CDR3 is 15 amino acids long. As DNA, the CDR3 is TGTGCCATCAGGGGACAGGGAACTACGCATCAGCCCCAGCATTTT. Translation gives CAIRGQGTTHQPQHF.

This clonotype was counted at least ten times. This chain joins TRBV4-3 and TRBJ1-5; weak D call: TRBD1 (5 bases). V was pared by 0 bases and J by 6 bases, with 12 bases between. The CDR3 consists of 15 residues. Germline-derived CDR1 and CDR2 are LGHNA and YSLEER. CDR3 residues: CASSQDLGVGQPQHF. The CDR3 nucleotides are TGCGCCAGCAGCCAAGATCTGGGGGTCGGTCAGCCCCAGCATTTT.

This clonotype was counted only a few times. The chain carries TRBV20-1 and TRBJ1-5, with D possibly matching TRBD1 (5 bases). Looked up from germline, CDR1 is DFQATT and CDR2 is SNEGSKA (reference sequence). CDR3 length equals 17 residues. V lost 1 base, J lost 2 bases, and 18 bases lay in between. The CDR3 here is CSARVGPIFGGNQPQHF. CDR3 sequence (DNA): TGCAGTGCTAGAGTGGGACCTATTTTCGGAGGCAATCAGCCCCAGCATTTT.

This clonotype showed up just a few times. The V and J genes are TRBV7-2 and TRBJ2-2; D gene uncertain. There are 13 residues in the CDR3. V was trimmed by 8 bases and J by 6 bases, leaving 13 bases between them. Germline assignment: CDR1 SGHTA and CDR2 FQGNSA. The CDR3 sequence: CASHFPAAGELFF. In nucleotides, the CDR3 is TGTGCCAGCCACTTCCCGGCCGCCGGGGAGCTGTTTTTT.